Here is one T cell receptor (beta chain) with its context. Other DNA sequences in this specimen translate into the identical CDR3. This sample was included in a study of shared clonotypes between healthy human individuals. CDR1 is MNHNS and CDR2 is SASEGT in the germline V gene. This CDR3 region has 12 residues. V dropped 3 bases and J dropped 2 bases, with 5 bases sitting between them. Measured with immunoSEQ multiplex PCR; TCRdb has only the in-frame clones, and not every one. The sample consists of 2 million to 2.5 million clones, approximately 94% of them appearing once. Sequencing input: naive CD4+ T cells from PBMCs. Subset denoted: CD45RA+ positively selected. The source of this sequence is a young man in good health. Some clones in this sample may be carry-over from other donors' samples. The V and J genes are TRBV6-1 and TRBJ2-7; D not resolved. The CDR3 reads CASSEGTYEQYF. The CDR3 nucleotides are TGTGCCAGCAGTGAGGGAACCTACGAGCAGTACTTC.